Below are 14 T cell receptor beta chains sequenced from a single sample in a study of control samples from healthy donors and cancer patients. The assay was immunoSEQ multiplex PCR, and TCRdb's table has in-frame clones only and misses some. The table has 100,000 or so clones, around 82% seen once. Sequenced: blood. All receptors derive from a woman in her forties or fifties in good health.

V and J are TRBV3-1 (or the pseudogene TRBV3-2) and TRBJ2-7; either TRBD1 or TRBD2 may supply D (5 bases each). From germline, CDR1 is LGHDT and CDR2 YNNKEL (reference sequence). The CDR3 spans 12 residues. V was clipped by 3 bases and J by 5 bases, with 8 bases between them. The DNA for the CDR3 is TGTGCCAGCAGCCAGTGGGGGAACGAGCAGTACTTC. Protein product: CASSQWGNEQYF.

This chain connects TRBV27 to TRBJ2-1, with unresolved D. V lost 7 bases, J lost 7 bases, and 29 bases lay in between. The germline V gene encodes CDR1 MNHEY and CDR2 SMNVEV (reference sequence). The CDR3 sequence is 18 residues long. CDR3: CASNYRGRAKTGPNEQFF. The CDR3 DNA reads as TGTGCCAGCAACTACCGAGGACGAGCGAAAACGGGTCCGAATGAGCAGTTCTTC.

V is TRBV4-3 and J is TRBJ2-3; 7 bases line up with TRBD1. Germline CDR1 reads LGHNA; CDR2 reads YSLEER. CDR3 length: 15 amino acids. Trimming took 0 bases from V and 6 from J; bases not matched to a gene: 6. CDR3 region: CASSQDKTGLDTQYF. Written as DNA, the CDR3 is TGCGCCAGCAGCCAAGATAAGACAGGGTTGGATACGCAGTATTTT.

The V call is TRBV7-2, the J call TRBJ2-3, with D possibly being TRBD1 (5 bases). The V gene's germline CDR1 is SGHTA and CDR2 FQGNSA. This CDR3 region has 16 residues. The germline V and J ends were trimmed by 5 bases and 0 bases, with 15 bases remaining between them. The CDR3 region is CASSQVARVSTDTQYF. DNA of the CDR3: TGTGCCAGCAGCCAAGTAGCCAGGGTTAGCACAGATACGCAGTATTTT.

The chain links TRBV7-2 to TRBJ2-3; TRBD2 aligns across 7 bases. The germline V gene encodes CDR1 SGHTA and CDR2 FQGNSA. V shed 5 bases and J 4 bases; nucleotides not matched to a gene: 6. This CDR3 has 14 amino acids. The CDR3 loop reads CASSIPGLADTQYF. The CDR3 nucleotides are TGTGCCAGCAGCATACCTGGACTAGCAGATACGCAGTATTTT.

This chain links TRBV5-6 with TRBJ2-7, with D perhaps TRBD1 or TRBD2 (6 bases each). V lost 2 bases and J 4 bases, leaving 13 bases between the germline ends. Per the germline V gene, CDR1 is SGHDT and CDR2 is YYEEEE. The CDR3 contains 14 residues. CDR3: CASSFPGDLYEQYF. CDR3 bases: TGTGCCAGCAGCTTTCCAGGGGACTTATACGAGCAGTACTTC.

The CDR3 nucleotides are TGTGCCAGCAGCAACAGACTAGCGGGCACAGATACGCAGTATTTT. It yields the protein CASSNRLAGTDTQYF. The chain recombines TRBV7-6 with TRBJ2-3; 9 nucleotides match TRBD2. V lost 5 bases to trimming and J lost 1 base; unmatched junction nucleotides: 4. This CDR3 region has 15 residues. CDR1 SGHVS and CDR2 FNYEAQ come from the germline V gene.

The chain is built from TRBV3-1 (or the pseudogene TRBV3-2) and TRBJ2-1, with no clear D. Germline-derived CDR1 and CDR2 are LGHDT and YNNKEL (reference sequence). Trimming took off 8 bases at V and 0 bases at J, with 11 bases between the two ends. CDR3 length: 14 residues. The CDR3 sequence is CASGVRSSYNEQFF. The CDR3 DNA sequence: TGTGCCAGCGGGGTTAGGAGCTCCTACAATGAGCAGTTCTTC.

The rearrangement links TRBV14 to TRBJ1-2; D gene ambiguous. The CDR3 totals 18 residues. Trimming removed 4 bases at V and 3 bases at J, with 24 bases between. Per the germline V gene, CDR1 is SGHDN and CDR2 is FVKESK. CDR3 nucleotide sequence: TGTGCCAGCAGCCCAACGACACAGTCTCGCCGTCGCCACTATGGCTACACCTTC. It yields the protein CASSPTTQSRRRHYGYTF.

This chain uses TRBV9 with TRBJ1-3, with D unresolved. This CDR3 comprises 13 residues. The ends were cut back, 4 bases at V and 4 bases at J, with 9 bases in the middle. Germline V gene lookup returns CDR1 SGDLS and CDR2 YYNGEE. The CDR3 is CASSQVLGNTIYF. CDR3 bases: TGTGCCAGCAGCCAAGTATTGGGAAACACCATATATTTT.

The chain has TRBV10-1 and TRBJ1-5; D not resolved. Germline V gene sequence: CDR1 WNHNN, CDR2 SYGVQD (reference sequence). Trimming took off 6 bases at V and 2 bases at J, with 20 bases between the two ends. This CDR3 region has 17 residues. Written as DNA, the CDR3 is TGCGCCAGCAGGACGGGGAGGGCGGGGAGTTGCAATCAGCCCCAGCATTTT. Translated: CASRTGRAGSCNQPQHF.

The CDR3 sequence: CASSPNYGTGEKLFF. The CDR3 DNA reads as TGTGCCAGCAGCCCAAATTATGGGACAGGGGAAAAACTGTTTTTT. The V and J genes are TRBV27 and TRBJ1-4; TRBD1 aligns across 9 bases. This CDR3 has 15 amino acids. V lost 6 bases to trimming and J lost 8 bases; unmatched junction nucleotides: 10. Germline CDR1 reads MNHEY; CDR2 reads SMNVEV (reference sequence).

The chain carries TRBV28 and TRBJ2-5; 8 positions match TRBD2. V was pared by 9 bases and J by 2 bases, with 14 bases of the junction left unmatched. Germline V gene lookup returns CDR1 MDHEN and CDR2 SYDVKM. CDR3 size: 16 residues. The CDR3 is CASVRGAYPAQETQYF. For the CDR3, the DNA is TGTGCCAGTGTGCGGGGGGCCTACCCCGCTCAAGAGACCCAGTACTTC.

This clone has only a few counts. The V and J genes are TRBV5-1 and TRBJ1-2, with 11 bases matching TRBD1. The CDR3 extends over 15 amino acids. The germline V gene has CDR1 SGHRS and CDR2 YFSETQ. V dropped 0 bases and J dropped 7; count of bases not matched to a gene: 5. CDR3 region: CASSLDRTGGRGYTF. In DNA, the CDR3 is TGCGCCAGCAGCTTGGATAGGACAGGGGGCCGTGGCTACACCTTC.